This TCR beta chain was captured by sequencing in a study of blood T cells in healthy people across ages. Findings and caveats of the study: Unsorted PBMCs prevented conclusive naive versus antigen-experienced comparison.

The V gene lost 6 bases and the J gene lost 2 bases, with 14 bases spanning the gap. There are 15 residues in the CDR3. Germline values: CDR1 MGHDK, CDR2 SYGVNS. This clonotype was detected only a few times. Its antigen is unidentified. The use of a sample-barcoded 5' primer and a J-beta primer mix characterized a second PCR of about 7 to 12 cycles. In TCRdb, the 5' RACE reads were re-called with MiXCR into one record per CDR3 protein. The data show approximately 880,000 distinct CDR3 sequences, about 48% seen once. Sequenced input: blood. The origin of this receptor is a man aged 30 to 39 in good health. The rearrangement joins TRBV25-1 to TRBJ2-1, with D unresolved. The CDR3 reads CASSDVGPTYNEQFF. CDR3 DNA: TGTGCCAGCAGCGACGTCGGGCCCACCTACAATGAGCAGTTCTTC.